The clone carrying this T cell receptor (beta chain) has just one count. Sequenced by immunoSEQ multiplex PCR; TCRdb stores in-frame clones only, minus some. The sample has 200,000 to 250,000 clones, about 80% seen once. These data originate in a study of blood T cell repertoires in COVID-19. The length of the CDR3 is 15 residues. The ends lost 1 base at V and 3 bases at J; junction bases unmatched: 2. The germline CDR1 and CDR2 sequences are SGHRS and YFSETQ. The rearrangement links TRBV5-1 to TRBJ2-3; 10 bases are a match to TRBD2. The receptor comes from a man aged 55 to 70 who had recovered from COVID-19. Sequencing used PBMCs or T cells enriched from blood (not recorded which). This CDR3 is CASSLYSGGTDTQYF. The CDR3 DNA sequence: TGCGCCAGCAGCTTGTATAGCGGGGGGACAGATACGCAGTATTTT.